This T cell receptor (beta chain) comes out of a study of CD8 T cells in Susac syndrome. Study-wide results and limits: In Susac syndrome, CD8+ expansion was highest in TEMRA and active disease. Some 15 Susac-specific public clones were found in total CD8+ repertoires and roughly five in CD8+ TEMRA repertoires.

Reverse transcription of roughly 0.5 to 1 ug RNA used random hexamers. TCRdb independently ran MiXCR on the immunoSEQ multiplex PCR reads; one entry per CDR3 protein. The sample lists 120,000 or so distinct CDR3 sequences, roughly 94% seen once, with around 0.28% in the top ten. The CDR3 totals 14 residues. V shed 4 bases and J shed 7 bases, with 17 bases lying between them. Looked up from germline, CDR1 is MNHEY and CDR2 is SVGEGT. From blood CD8+ and CD4+ T cells, TCR beta sequences were generated. About this clonotype: The antigen is undetermined.

What was sequenced was CD8+ T cells from PBMCs. V usage is TRBV6-2 or TRBV6-3 and J usage is TRBJ2-7; no definite D call. This TCR was recovered from a human donor with Susac syndrome. The CDR3 sequence is CASSSEETLWEQYF. The CDR3 coding sequence is TGTGCCAGCAGTTCCGAGGAGACTTTGTGGGAGCAGTACTTC.